This T cell receptor beta chain was sequenced during a study of glioma-infiltrating T cells after dendritic cell vaccination. For the study at large: Patients had newly diagnosed or recurrent glioblastoma and received dendritic cell vaccines.

The table came from immunoSEQ multiplex PCR; TCRdb's copy has only in-frame clones and leaves some out. The sample gives about 36,000 clones, about 80% of which show up once; roughly 7.7% is in the top ten. Germline lookup yields CDR1 KGHSH and CDR2 LQKENI. The CDR3 consists of 16 residues. Trimming took 1 base from V and 1 from J; bases not matched to a gene: 5. The source is a human donor with glioblastoma. The chain carries TRBV18 and TRBJ2-3, with 7 positions matching TRBD2. Sequenced material: blood, taken before dendritic cell vaccination. The CDR3 region has the DNA TGTGCCAGCTCACCACGGTTTGCGGGGGGCACAGATACGCAGTATTTT. Translated, it gives CASSPRFAGGTDTQYF. Together with reference TRBV18 and TRBJ2-3, the CDR3 gives the full variable domain: NAGVMQNPRHLVRRRGQEARLRCSPMKGHSHVYWYRQLPEEGLKFMVYLQKENIIDESGMPKERFSAEFPKEGPSILRIQQVVRGDSAAYFCASSPRFAGGTDTQYFGPGTRLTVL.